This T cell receptor (beta chain) was observed in a study of cytomegalovirus exposure and HLA in healthy donors. Study overall: Earlier work reported approximately 110 million unique TCR beta sequences from roughly 180 million T cells. About 82 million unique TCRs from HLA-typed donors were held in an early release of data. Study results and caveats: Researchers catalogued over 150 TCR beta chains as cytomegalovirus-associated.

Germline V lookup: CDR1 LNHDA, CDR2 SQIVND (reference sequence). The length of the CDR3 is 13 residues. The germline V and J ends were trimmed by 7 bases and 5 bases, with 11 bases remaining between them. With respect to this clone: Antigen specificity is unknown.

It was with 60 Vbeta and 13 Jbeta primers that the PCR ran. Clones were sequenced by immunoSEQ multiplex PCR, and TCRdb holds only the in-frame ones, with some missing. Counted here are 200,000 to 250,000 clones, 82% occurring once; the ten biggest clones make up approximately 0.62%. The sequence derives from a woman between 40 and 50 years old in good health and CMV-seronegative. The rearrangement links TRBV19 to TRBJ2-2, with D possibly being TRBD1 (6 bases). The sequencing input was PBMCs. The CDR3 here is CASTRTVTGELFF. CDR3 nucleotide sequence: TGTGCCAGTACCCGGACAGTTACCGGGGAGCTGTTTTTT. The full variable domain, rest sourced from reference TRBV19 and TRBJ2-2, is DGGITQSPKYLFRKEGQNVTLSCEQNLNHDAMYWYRQDPGQGLRLIYYSQIVNDFQKGDIAEGYSVSREKKESFPLTVTSAQKNPTAFYLCASTRTVTGELFFGEGSRLTVL.